The clone carrying this T cell receptor beta chain was seen at least ten times. V dropped 4 bases and J dropped 4; count of bases not matched to a gene: 10. CDR3 size: 15 residues. Germline CDR1 reads SGHRS; CDR2 reads YFSETQ. This sample's TCRbeta library carried unique molecular identifier barcodes. MiXCR was run by TCRdb on the PCR reads, yielding one entry per CDR3 protein. Altogether around 670,000 distinct CDR3 sequences are present, 10% to 15% being singletons, with the ten largest covering about 0.79%. This specimen belongs to a study of T-cell reconstitution after alpha-beta-depleted transplantation in children.

The TCR was taken from a girl aged 2-10 years with congenital amegakaryocytic thrombocytopenia, due to receive a stem cell transplant. The rearrangement uses TRBV5-1 and TRBJ2-5; 7 bases align to TRBD1. The material sequenced was PBMCs, taken before TCRalphabeta/CD19-depleted stem cell transplant. CDR3 DNA: TGCGCCAGCAGCATCGAAGGGGGCGCGTCAGAGACCCAGTACTTC. Translation gives CASSIEGGASETQYF.